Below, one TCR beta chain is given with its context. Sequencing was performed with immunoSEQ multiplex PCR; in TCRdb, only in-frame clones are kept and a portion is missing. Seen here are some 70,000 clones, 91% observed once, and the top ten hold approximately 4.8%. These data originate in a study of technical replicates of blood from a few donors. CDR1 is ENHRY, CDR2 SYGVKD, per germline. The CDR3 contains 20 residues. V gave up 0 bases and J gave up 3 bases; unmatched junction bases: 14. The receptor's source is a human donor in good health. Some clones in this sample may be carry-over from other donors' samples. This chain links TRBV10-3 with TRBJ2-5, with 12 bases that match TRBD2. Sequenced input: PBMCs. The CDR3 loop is CAISESGLAGPTGPKETQYF. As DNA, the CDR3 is TGTGCCATCAGTGAGTCGGGACTAGCGGGTCCAACGGGGCCTAAAGAGACCCAGTACTTC.